Below, one TCR beta chain is given with its context. What it binds is unknown. The CDR3 spans 14 residues. V shed 4 bases and J 7 bases; nucleotides not matched to a gene: 7. Germline V gene data show CDR1 as PRHDT and CDR2 as FYEKMQ (reference sequence). Investigators spread the genomic DNA of each subset evenly over several immunoSEQ plates. Some clones are missing from TCRdb's copy, which holds only in-frame ones; the method was immunoSEQ multiplex PCR. This table has some 660,000 clones, roughly 73% appearing once. A CD45RA+ naive subset and a CD45RA-negative memory subset were split from CD4+ cells. The entry originates in a study of shared clonotypes between healthy human individuals. Study-level points and caveats: Clonotype sharing across a few donors was observed for about 4.8% of naive CD4 clonotypes. Generation probabilities of non-shared clonotypes were lower (relative to those shared by all four donors).

Material for sequencing was memory CD4+ T cells sorted from blood. The subset is: CD45RA-negative fraction. V usage is TRBV13 and J usage is TRBJ2-4; TRBD2 matches 7 bases. The receptor was derived from a woman under 40 in good health. CDR3 in DNA: TGTGCCAGCAGCTCCCGGACCGGGGGGAACATTCAGTACTTC. This codes for CASSSRTGGNIQYF.